Sequencing of this T cell receptor (beta chain) was carried out in a study of T cell repertoires in cytomegalovirus infection. Findings and caveats of the study: Clonotype analysis showed dominance of the ex vivo response by HLA-C-restricted CMV-specific TCR beta clonotypes.

This clonotype has just a few counts. As yet, its antigen is unknown. Germline V lookup: CDR1 MDHEN, CDR2 SYDVKM. V shed 3 bases and J shed 4 bases, with 13 bases lying between them. The CDR3 spans 14 residues. TCRdb ran MiXCR on the reads and lists one entry per CDR3 protein. The sample lists tens of thousands of distinct CDR3 sequences, 20% to 25% seen once, with 15% to 20% in the top ten. The chain has TRBV28 and TRBJ2-7, with TRBD1 as a possible D gene (6 bases). This TCR was recovered from a human donor in good health (CMV status not recorded). Some clones in this sample may be carry-over from other donors' samples. Sequencing used PBMCs, sequenced either directly or after in vitro stimulation (not recorded which). The DNA for the CDR3 is TGTGCCAGCAGTTTTGTGGGGGCGAGGTACGAGCAGTACTTC. It specifies CASSFVGARYEQYF.